Included here is one T cell receptor (beta chain) sequence, with context. This entry comes from a study of cytomegalovirus exposure and HLA in healthy donors. It was with 60 Vbeta and 13 Jbeta primers that the PCR ran. The protocol was immunoSEQ multiplex PCR, while the TCRdb copy is restricted to in-frame clones and leaves out a portion. The sample has about 160,000 clones, about 80% seen once; the top ten hold roughly 1.9%. Trimming removed 10 bases at V and 6 bases at J, with 6 bases between. Germline CDR1 is SNHLY and CDR2 is FYNNEI. This CDR3 region has 10 residues. This receptor was taken from a female donor in good health and CMV-seronegative. Sequencing used PBMCs. This sequence joins TRBV2 and TRBJ2-2, with D possibly matching TRBD1 (6 bases). CDR3: CATGAGELFF. Written as DNA, the CDR3 is TGTGCCACAGGGGCCGGGGAGCTGTTTTTT.